This T cell receptor beta chain was obtained from a study of T cell responses to AZD1222 COVID-19 vaccine. To note about this clone: Its antigen is not known.

The CDR3 totals 16 residues. After removal of 0 bases from V and 7 bases from J, the junction contained 4 bases not matched to a gene. Germline lookup yields CDR1 SGHTA and CDR2 FQGNSA. Assay: immunoSEQ multiplex PCR; the TCRdb copy retains only in-frame clones and omits some. The table includes about 200,000 clones, about 92% detected once. Study-wide results and caveats: Seropositive AZD1222 recipients at baseline numbered only 6 or 7. Spike-specific TCR breadth and depth grew following two AZD1222 doses. Without day 14 samples, only post-peak T cell repertoires were studied.

This chain links TRBV7-2 with TRBJ2-1; 12 nucleotides match TRBD2. The sequence was obtained from an adult in good health. The specimen comprised peripheral blood, sampled on day 0 of MenACWY control vaccination. The CDR3 protein is CASSLALAGGRNEQFF. The CDR3 DNA reads as TGTGCCAGCAGCTTAGCTCTAGCGGGGGGGCGGAATGAGCAGTTCTTC. The variable domain in full, with the rest retrieved from reference TRBV7-2 and TRBJ2-1, is GAGVSQSPSNKVTEKGKDVELRCDPISGHTALYWYRQSLGQGLEFLIYFQGNSAPDKSGLPSDRFSAERTGGSVSTLTIQRTQQEDSAVYLCASSLALAGGRNEQFFGPGTRLTVL.